Reported below is one T cell receptor beta chain. The data originate from a study of T cells after yellow fever vaccination. The CDR3 runs 14 residues. TCRdb analysed the 5' RACE reads with MiXCR anew, one entry per CDR3 protein. The sample holds hundreds of thousands of distinct CDR3 sequences; 18% are singletons and the top ten take 18%. This TCR was sampled from a man younger than 35 who received the YFV17D yellow fever vaccine. The source was PBMCs, collected before the yellow fever booster vaccination. The chain employs TRBV21-1 and TRBJ1-1; the D call TRBD1 from the table was never checked on the DNA. TRBV21-1 is given as a pseudogene. The CDR3, as DNA: TGTGCCAACAGGTCGACAGGGGTGAACACTGAAGCTTTCTTT. This translates into CANRSTGVNTEAFF.